One and the same sample provided the 13 T cell receptor beta chains below, sequenced in a study of blood T cell repertoires in COVID-19. Using immunoSEQ multiplex PCR, the repertoire was profiled, and TCRdb retains in-frame clones only, with some absent. The repertoire holds about 260,000 clones, with more than 70% as singletons. Sequencing was done on a sample of peripheral blood. Every receptor here comes from a woman between 45 and 60 years old with acute or convalescent COVID-19.

V and J are TRBV2 and TRBJ2-3, with no clear D. Trimming left V 10 bases short and J 8 bases short, with 19 bases between. The CDR3 is made up of 13 amino acids. Germline V lookup: CDR1 SNHLY, CDR2 FYNNEI. CDR3 sequence (DNA): TGTGCCACAGCTGGAGCCACCCTCAGTACGCAGTATTTT. It specifies CATAGATLSTQYF.

The chain couples TRBV11-3 to TRBJ2-2; 9 bases are a match to TRBD1. With V trimmed by 5 bases and J by 1 base, 2 bases remained unmatched. The CDR3 extends over 15 amino acids. CDR1 and CDR2 from the germline V gene are SGHNT and YENEEA. CDR3: CASSPGQGNTGELFF. The DNA for the CDR3 is TGTGCCAGCAGCCCGGGACAGGGGAACACCGGGGAGCTGTTTTTT.

V gene TRBV19 combines with J gene TRBJ2-1; D is unresolved. The CDR3 covers 13 residues. Germline V gene lookup returns CDR1 LNHDA and CDR2 SQIVND (reference sequence). The ends were cut back, 2 bases at V and 6 bases at J, with 8 bases in the middle. Written as DNA, the CDR3 is TGTGCCAGTAGTATATCCGTATCCAATGAGCAGTTCTTC. Translating it yields CASSISVSNEQFF.

The J gene is TRBJ2-1, the V gene TRBV9; D may be TRBD1 (5 bases). Per the germline V gene, CDR1 is SGDLS and CDR2 is YYNGEE. CDR3 length equals 15 residues. Between the trimmed V and J ends, which lost 6 bases and 3 bases, there was a span of 16 bases. This CDR3 is CASTPGGAFYNEQFF. In DNA, the CDR3 is TGTGCCAGCACCCCAGGTGGGGCGTTCTACAATGAGCAGTTCTTC.

This chain uses TRBV9 with TRBJ2-1, with TRBD2 matching 8 bases. CDR1 is SGDLS, CDR2 YYNGEE, per germline. V dropped 4 bases and J dropped 2; count of bases not matched to a gene: 11. This CDR3 has 17 amino acids. This CDR3 reads CASSLRSVGRAYNEQFF. The CDR3 DNA is TGTGCCAGCAGCCTAAGATCGGTCGGGAGGGCCTACAATGAGCAGTTCTTC. Combining the CDR3 with reference TRBV9 and TRBJ2-1 gives the whole variable domain DSGVTQTPKHLITATGQRVTLRCSPRSGDLSVYWYQQSLDQGLQFLIQYYNGEERAKGNILERFSAQQFPDLHSELNLSSLELGDSALYFCASSLRSVGRAYNEQFFGPGTRLTVL.

This clone was seen once. The V and J genes are TRBV7-9 and TRBJ1-1, with TRBD1 matching over 7 bases. There are 14 residues in the CDR3. Germline V gene data show CDR1 as SEHNR and CDR2 as FQNEAQ (reference sequence). The V and J ends lost 3 bases and 5 bases, in that order; junction bases with no gene match: 6. The CDR3 coding sequence is TGTGCCAGCAGCTTGGAGGGGGCAAGTACTGAAGCTTTCTTT. It codes for CASSLEGASTEAFF.

V gene TRBV7-2 combines with J gene TRBJ2-5, with D possibly TRBD1 on 6 matching bases. This CDR3 has 14 amino acids. The germline gives CDR1 SGHTA, CDR2 FQGNSA. Trimming pared 3 bases from V and 5 bases from J, leaving 13 bases between. The CDR3 region is CASSLHRATETQYF. The DNA of the CDR3 is TGTGCCAGCAGCTTGCACAGGGCGACGGAGACCCAGTACTTC.

The rearrangement uses TRBV7-9 and TRBJ1-1; D gene unclear. The length of the CDR3 is 14 residues. V dropped 5 bases and J dropped 7 bases, with 17 bases sitting between them. CDR1 SEHNR and CDR2 FQNEAQ come from the germline V gene (reference sequence). Written as DNA, the CDR3 is TGTGCCAGCAGCCTCACCGGGGTTTTACTTGAAGCTTTCTTT. This gives the protein CASSLTGVLLEAFF.

V usage is TRBV5-4 and J usage is TRBJ2-2, with D possibly matching TRBD1 (7 bases). Deletions cut 1 base from V and 4 bases from J, with 14 bases between. Germline V gene data show CDR1 as SGHNT and CDR2 as YYREEE (reference sequence). The CDR3 runs to 16 residues. The CDR3 nucleotides read TGTGCCAGCAGCTTGCGACAGGGACTTATCACCGGGGAGCTGTTTTTT. Amino acid sequence: CASSLRQGLITGELFF.

This chain links TRBV5-4 with TRBJ2-2; possibly TRBD2 for D (7 bases). The V gene's germline CDR1 is SGHNT and CDR2 YYREEE (reference sequence). CDR3 length: 15 amino acids. Trimming cost V 5 bases and J 4 bases, with 15 bases left between them. CDR3 loop: CASSSGGAFTGELFF. The CDR3 DNA is TGTGCCAGCAGTTCGGGGGGCGCATTCACCGGGGAGCTGTTTTTT.

This clone was found once. The chain recombines TRBV2 with TRBJ2-1; weak D call: TRBD2 (6 bases). Germline values: CDR1 SNHLY, CDR2 FYNNEI. Trimming cost V 2 bases and J 15 bases, with 17 bases left between them. The CDR3 consists of 13 residues. CDR3 amino acids: CASSENGGTSRFF. The CDR3, as DNA: TGTGCCAGCAGTGAAAACGGGGGAACTAGTCGGTTCTTC.

This chain links TRBV7-9 with TRBJ2-2, with D possibly matching TRBD1 (6 bases). CDR3 length equals 18 residues. V lost 5 bases and J 5 bases, leaving 24 bases between the germline ends. CDR1 is SEHNR, CDR2 FQNEAQ, per germline (reference sequence). The CDR3 protein is CASSPISKINRVTGELFF. CDR3 nucleotide sequence: TGTGCCAGCAGCCCCATATCTAAGATCAACAGGGTTACCGGGGAGCTGTTTTTT.

The J gene is TRBJ1-1, the V gene TRBV18; D is undetermined. Looked up from germline, CDR1 is KGHSH and CDR2 is LQKENI. This CDR3 region has 13 residues. V gave up 3 bases and J gave up 4 bases, with 9 bases separating them. The CDR3 reads CASSPERGTEAFF. The CDR3 DNA follows: TGTGCCAGCTCACCCGAGCGTGGCACTGAAGCTTTCTTT.